What follows describes a single T cell receptor beta chain. Its specificity is unknown. The data were obtained in a study of CD8 T cells in ankylosing spondylitis. One entry per CDR3 protein, called by TCRdb with MiXCR from the 5' RACE reads. Found here are about 160,000 distinct CDR3 sequences, about 16% of them singletons; the top ten hold about 8%. The study, taken as a whole, reports: Some of these motif variants have turned up before, in reports on reactive arthritis synovial fluid and blood. Typical of ankylosing spondylitis blood, it appeared, was a TCR beta motif of several highly homologous variants. From matched ankylosing spondylitis synovial fluid, disease-linked clones were reportedly recovered at significantly enriched levels.

The CDR3 has 13 residues. Trimming stripped 3 bases from V and 1 base from J, with 6 bases between. V is TRBV12-3 or TRBV12-4 and J is TRBJ1-1; D unclear. The receptor comes from a male donor with ankylosing spondylitis or in good health (not recorded which). Sequencing was performed on blood, either unsorted or a sorted T cell fraction (not recorded which). The CDR3 sequence is CASSFGWNTEAFF. CDR3 bases: TGTGCCAGCAGTTTTGGCTGGAACACTGAAGCTTTCTTT.